Below, 31 T cell receptor beta chains from the same sample are listed, as sequenced in a study of tumor-infiltrating lymphocytes in primary liver carcinoma. The investigators made TCR beta cDNA from roughly 460 ng total RNA, using a constant-region primer. Libraries for TCR beta were built through three nested multiplex PCR rounds, which together made up a slightly modified ARM-PCR procedure. Forward primers for TRBV1-TRBV30 and a C-beta reverse primer served the first two PCR rounds, at roughly 10 cycles each. TCRdb used MiXCR to reprocess the multiplex PCR reads, holding one entry per CDR3 protein. The sample records approximately 40,000 distinct CDR3 sequences, about three quarters being singletons. Unsorted bulk tissue of roughly 20-31 mg yielded co-extracted RNA and DNA. Sequenced input: liver tumor tissue from sampling region 2. Subset defined: tumor region T2, inferior pole. These receptors were obtained from a man in his forties or fifties with primary liver carcinoma and hepatitis B virus infection.

This clonotype was recorded only once. V gene TRBV11-1 combines with J gene TRBJ2-4; 8 bases agree with TRBD2. Germline-derived CDR1 and CDR2 are SGHAT and FQDESV (reference sequence). There are 17 residues in the CDR3. The CDR3 region is CTSSFPGTSGTKNIQYF. The CDR3 DNA follows: TGTACGAGCAGCTTTCCAGGGACTAGTGGGACCAAAAACATTCAGTACTTC.

The chain couples TRBV20-1 to TRBJ2-3; 9 positions match TRBD2. V lost 3 bases to trimming and J lost 8 bases; unmatched junction nucleotides: 6. This CDR3 region has 13 residues. Germline assignment: CDR1 DFQATT and CDR2 SNEGSKA (reference sequence). The CDR3 sequence: CSASVTSGATQYF. The CDR3 bases are TGCAGTGCTAGCGTGACTAGCGGTGCTACGCAGTATTTT.

The rearrangement joins TRBV29-1 to TRBJ2-1; D remains unclear. The CDR3 is 10 residues long. CDR1 and CDR2 from the germline V gene are SQVTM and ANQGSEA. The V end was cut by 6 bases, the J end by 8 bases, with 8 bases between. As DNA, the CDR3 is TGCAGCGTCAACCAAGATGAGCAGTTCTTC. Translating gives CSVNQDEQFF.

The CDR3 nucleotides read TGCAGCGCCATGACATCTGGGACCGGCACTCCCTACGAAGGGTACTTC. It translates to CSAMTSGTGTPYEGYF. The genes are TRBV29-1 and TRBJ2-7; the D call may be TRBD1 or TRBD2 (5 bases each). Germline loops: CDR1 SQVTM, CDR2 ANQGSEA. The ends were cut back, 7 bases at V and 12 bases at J, with 34 bases in the middle. This CDR3 region has 16 residues.

Of note for this clonotype: At one boundary the junction diverges from the germline segment, which might be a read error. The V gene is TRBV11-1, the J gene TRBJ2-3; D perhaps matches TRBD2 (5 bases). Germline CDR1 reads SGHAT; CDR2 reads FQDESV (reference sequence). The CDR3 loop spans 15 amino acids. The CDR3 region has the DNA TGTGCCAGCTGTTTGCCGAGGGAGAGCACAGATGCGCAGTGTTTT. It specifies CASCLPRESTDAQCF.

A remark on this clonotype: One base away lies a much larger clone, so this may be a sequencing read error. The genes are TRBV7-6 and TRBJ2-3; possibly TRBD2 for D (6 bases). This CDR3 contains 16 residues. From germline, CDR1 is SGHVS and CDR2 FNYEAQ. Trimming left V 5 bases short and J 2 bases short, with 17 bases between. The CDR3 loop reads CASSTLEGGSTDTQYF. Written as DNA, the CDR3 is TGTGCCAGCAGCACCCTAGAGGGAGGATCCACAGATACGCAGTATTTT.

The CDR3 DNA is TGTGCCAGCAGGCCGACAGAGCAGACTATGCAGTATTTT. Translated, it gives CASRPTEQTMQYF. The rearrangement uses TRBV14 and TRBJ2-3; possibly TRBD1 or TRBD2 for D (5 bases each). Per the germline V gene, CDR1 is SGHDN and CDR2 is FVKESK. The CDR3 runs 13 residues. V shed 6 bases and J shed 11 bases, with 18 bases lying between them.

Details on this clonotype: The CDR3 carries no conserved terminal phenylalanine or tryptophan, so it likely arises from a read error. The chain joins TRBV6-1 to TRBJ2-2, with 9 bases aligning to TRBD2. Germline values: CDR1 MNHNS, CDR2 SASEGT. The CDR3 has 16 amino acids. Trimming took 4 bases from V and 7 from J; bases not matched to a gene: 10. The CDR3 DNA is TGTGCCAGCAGTGTGACTAGCGGTAGGGCCGGCGGGGAGCTGTTTTCT. Its protein product is CASSVTSGRAGGELFS.

A note on this clonotype: One end of the junction varies from germline; a read error may be responsible. The J gene is TRBJ2-7, the V gene TRBV28; D is unresolved. CDR3 length: 15 residues. Germline V lookup: CDR1 MDHEN, CDR2 SYDVKM. The CDR3 DNA is TGTACCAGCAGTTCTCACGGGTGGGACTCCTACGAGCAGTACTTC. Translated: CTSSSHGWDSYEQYF.

About this clonotype itself: A read error may account for a junction end that differs from germline. The chain carries TRBV4-1 and TRBJ1-2; weak D call: TRBD1 (5 bases). CDR1 is MGHRA, CDR2 YSYEKL, per germline. This CDR3 has 20 amino acids. CDR3 bases: TGTACCAGCAGCCAAGAGGGGTACCCCCCCGCTGCCCAACTTACCTATGGCTACACCTTC. Protein: CTSSQEGYPPAAQLTYGYTF.

This clonotype occurred a few times. Possible read error: a much larger clone is one base away. The J gene is TRBJ1-2, the V gene TRBV5-1, with 7 bases fitting TRBD1. Germline CDR1 SGHRS, CDR2 YFSETQ. The CDR3 sequence is 16 residues long. With V trimmed by 0 bases and J by 4 bases, 9 bases remained unmatched. The CDR3 is CASSLGQGVLFYGYTF. DNA of the CDR3: TGCGCCAGCAGCTTGGGACAGGGTGTACTATTCTATGGCTACACCTTC.

In this sample, this clonotype turned up many times. The gene calls are TRBV24-1 and TRBJ2-1, with D tentatively TRBD1 (6 bases). Per germline, CDR1 KGHDR and CDR2 SFDVKD. V dropped 5 bases and J dropped 8 bases, with 15 bases sitting between them. CDR3 length equals 14 residues. The CDR3 spells CATSAGEGRDEQFF. CDR3 in DNA: TGTGCCACCAGTGCAGGGGAAGGCCGCGATGAGCAGTTCTTC.

Note on this clonotype: A much larger clone sits a single nucleotide away, making a read error possible. V and J are TRBV20-1 and TRBJ2-1; TRBD2 matches 14 bases. The V gene's germline CDR1 is DFQATT and CDR2 SNEGSKA (reference sequence). With V trimmed by 5 bases and J by 16 bases, 13 bases remained unmatched. The CDR3 loop spans 14 amino acids. CDR3 sequence reads: CSAPLKLGLAGVFF. CDR3 bases: TGCAGTGCTCCCCTTAAACTGGGACTAGCGGGAGTATTCTTC.

Note on this clonotype: An end of the junction does not agree with germline; a read error may underlie this. The chain is built from TRBV29-1 and TRBJ2-3; possible D gene TRBD2, 5 bases. The germline CDR1 and CDR2 sequences are SQVTM and ANQGSEA. The CDR3 extends over 12 amino acids. DNA for the CDR3: TGCAGCGTGAGCGGAGGCACAGATATGCAGTATTTT. Protein product: CSVSGGTDMQYF.

Points on this clonotype: Compared with germline, one end of the junction differs, possibly owing to a read error. The genes are TRBV6-2 or TRBV6-3 and TRBJ2-5; TRBD2 aligns across 9 bases. The V gene's germline CDR1 is MNHEY and CDR2 SVGEGT. The CDR3 has 15 residues. The CDR3 nucleotides read TGTACCAGCAGTTGGATTAGCGGGAGTGGAGGGACCCAGTACTTC. It codes for CTSSWISGSGGTQYF.

In regard to this clonotype: A junction boundary mismatches the germline segment, possibly from a read error. The chain links TRBV5-5 to TRBJ2-2, with D perhaps being TRBD1 or TRBD2 (5 bases each). Germline CDR1 reads SGHKS; CDR2 reads YYEKEE (reference sequence). CDR3 length equals 12 residues. The CDR3 nucleotides are TGTGCCGACAGACTCCACACCGGGGAGCTGTTTTTC. Amino acid sequence: CADRLHTGELFF.

This clonotype counts as medium-sized. V and J are TRBV6-6 and TRBJ2-2; 12 bases agree with TRBD1. Germline CDR1 MNHNY, CDR2 SVGAGI (reference sequence). This CDR3 region has 17 residues. Unmatched junction bases numbered 4, after V lost 0 bases and J lost 5 bases. CDR3 region: CASSYSGQGAGTGELFF. The CDR3 region has the DNA TGTGCCAGCAGTTACTCGGGACAGGGGGCGGGGACCGGGGAGCTGTTTTTT.

This clonotype was counted only a few times. A junction end diverges from the germline sequence, so it may reflect a read error. This chain uses TRBV12-3 or TRBV12-4 with TRBJ2-5, with 8 bases that match TRBD2. CDR3 size: 13 residues. The CDR3 bases are TGTGCCATCAGTTTGGTGCGGGGGGAGACTCAGTACTTC. Residues: CAISLVRGETQYF.

As for this clonotype: This may be a read error, as it is one base from a much larger clone. The chain couples TRBV5-1 to TRBJ1-1, with 7 bases fitting TRBD1. This CDR3 contains 17 residues. With 5 bases clipped from V and 5 bases from J, the junction kept 18 bases outside the gene matches. CDR1 is SGHRS and CDR2 is YFSETQ in the germline V gene. CDR3 coding DNA: TGCGCCAGCAGGCCGAGGGTCCAGGGGGACTTAGGTACTGAAGCTTTCTTT. Translation gives CASRPRVQGDLGTEAFF.

As regards this clonotype: The final CDR3 position lacks the conserved phenylalanine or tryptophan, pointing to a likely read error. The V gene is TRBV6-6, the J gene TRBJ1-2; D is unresolved. From germline, CDR1 is MNHNY and CDR2 SVGAGI (reference sequence). The CDR3 spans 16 residues. This CDR3 reads CGSSEGTAGGGYGYTL. The CDR3 DNA is TGTGGCAGCAGCGAAGGTACGGCCGGAGGAGGATATGGCTACACCTTA.

The chain is built from TRBV7-2 and TRBJ2-3; a possible D gene is TRBD2 (6 bases). Trimming left V 5 bases short and J 2 bases short, with 14 bases between. CDR1 is SGHTA, CDR2 FQGNSA, per germline. This CDR3 is 15 amino acids long. The CDR3 DNA reads TGTGCCAGCAGCGGAGGGCACCAGACCACAGATACGCAGTATTTT. Its translation is CASSGGHQTTDTQYF.

This clonotype was observed once. Compared with germline, one end of the junction differs, possibly owing to a read error. The chain links TRBV28 to TRBJ1-1; 9 positions agree with TRBD1. The length of the CDR3 is 12 residues. Germline assignment: CDR1 MDHEN and CDR2 SYDVKM. Here the CDR3 reads CVSSGQGFVAFF. CDR3 DNA: TGTGTCAGCAGCGGACAGGGGTTCGTAGCTTTCTTT.

This clonotype was seen ten or more times. The chain couples TRBV5-1 to TRBJ1-1; 7 bases fit TRBD1. V shed 0 bases and J 4 bases; nucleotides not matched to a gene: 6. CDR3 size: 15 residues. Looked up from germline, CDR1 is SGHRS and CDR2 is YFSETQ. In DNA, the CDR3 is TGCGCCAGCAGCTTGGGCGGACAGGCGGGCACTGAAGCTTTCTTT. Its protein is CASSLGGQAGTEAFF.

This clonotype has just one count. Germline and junction disagree at one end, which may indicate a read error. This chain links TRBV25-1 with TRBJ2-2, with D possibly being TRBD2 (6 bases). This CDR3 has 16 residues. Looked up from germline, CDR1 is MGHDK and CDR2 is SYGVNS. CDR3 DNA sequence: TGTGCCTGCAGTGACCTCCTATCGGGAGAAACCGGGGAGCTGTTTTTT. Its translation is CACSDLLSGETGELFF.

Notes on this clonotype: Sequence at one end of the junction differs from germline and may be a read error. V and J are TRBV11-3 and TRBJ1-1; D not resolved. The CDR3 runs to 13 residues. Germline V gives CDR1 SGHNT, CDR2 YENEEA. DNA for the CDR3: TGTGCAAGCAGCTTAGCATTTAACACTGAAGCTTCCTTT. The encoded protein is CASSLAFNTEASF.

This clonotype occurred once. The rearrangement links TRBV6-1 to TRBJ2-6; a weak D match, TRBD1 (5 bases). This CDR3 is 19 amino acids long. CDR1 and CDR2 from the germline V gene are MNHNS and SASEGT. Trimming pared 6 bases from V and 4 bases from J, leaving 25 bases between. CDR3 nucleotides: TGTGCCAGCAGGGCCTTTCAGGGCGTGGGCCGCTCAGGGGCCAACGTCCTGACTTTC. This gives the protein CASRAFQGVGRSGANVLTF.

With respect to this clonotype: This may be a read error: a much more frequent sequence differs by one nucleotide. The CDR3 nucleotides are TGCAGTGCTAGAGTGGGACGCGAGACCCAGTACTTC. Its protein is CSARVGRETQYF. The gene calls are TRBV20-1 and TRBJ2-5; D may correspond to TRBD1 or TRBD2 (5 bases each). This CDR3 is 12 amino acids long. V was cut by 1 base and J by 5 bases, with 8 bases left in between. The germline V gene has CDR1 DFQATT and CDR2 SNEGSKA (reference sequence).

For this clonotype: Here the CDR3 omits its conserved ending phenylalanine or tryptophan, so a read error is the likely source. V is TRBV6-1 and J is TRBJ1-5, with D tentatively TRBD1 (5 bases). Germline CDR1 reads MNHNS; CDR2 reads SASEGT. The length of the CDR3 is 15 residues. In DNA, the CDR3 is TGTCCCAGCAGTGATCCGGGACGGGGGAATCAGCCCCAGCATTAT. As protein: CPSSDPGRGNQPQHY.

CDR3 amino acids: CASGSPGSHGYTF. As DNA, the CDR3 is TGTGCCAGCGGCTCACCTGGGAGCCATGGCTACACCTTC. This sequence joins TRBV6-5 and TRBJ1-2; D is uncertain. CDR1 is MNHEY and CDR2 is SVGAGI in the germline V gene. V was clipped by 8 bases and J by 6 bases, with 16 bases between them. The CDR3 is 13 residues long.

This clonotype is a singleton in its sample. The genes are TRBV6-5 and TRBJ1-4; D is possibly TRBD1 (5 bases). V was pared by 8 bases and J by 11 bases, with 21 bases between. CDR1 MNHEY and CDR2 SVGAGI come from the germline V gene. This CDR3 has 14 amino acids. DNA of the CDR3: TGTGCCAGCGGTCGGGACGGCTCAGCGAGCAAACTGTTTTTT. Protein product: CASGRDGSASKLFF.

A note on this clonotype: A read error may explain this, as a much larger clone is one base away. The chain combines TRBV9 with TRBJ2-1; the D is unclear. The CDR3 extends over 13 amino acids. Per the germline V gene, CDR1 is SGDLS and CDR2 is YYNGEE. DNA for the CDR3: TGTGTCAGCAGCGCGACTCCCTACAATGAGCAGTTCTTC. Translating it yields CVSSATPYNEQFF.